The source of this T cell receptor (beta chain) is a study of shared clonotypes between healthy human individuals. Study-level findings and limits: Across subsets, estimated richness was generally greater for naive than for memory populations. Sorted-subset samples were not fully sequenced, rarefaction indicated.

This clone was detected once. The antigen is unknown. At a deep level, the assay was run. The authors' processing: Because ImmunoSEQ provided only junction sequences with no quality scores, the filtering differed. Clones were read by immunoSEQ multiplex PCR, and TCRdb kept only the in-frame ones, dropping some. The D gene and trimming were derived from the DNA, and the V and J assignments and clone size from that table. This repertoire shows 2 million to 3 million clones, 93% found once; its top ten account for approximately 0.36%. Germline values: CDR1 MDHEN, CDR2 SYDVKM. The CDR3 loop spans 15 amino acids. Trimming took off 2 bases at V and 7 bases at J, with 15 bases between the two ends.

The source of this sequence is a man younger than 30 in good health. Some clones in this sample may be carry-over from other donors' samples. The chain has TRBV28 and TRBJ2-1; D is undetermined. Sample: naive CD4+ T cells from PBMCs. Documented subset: CD45RA+ positively selected. In nucleotides, the CDR3 is TGTGCCAGCAGTTTACCACTACCGCGAAGTAATGAGCAGTTCTTC. It codes for CASSLPLPRSNEQFF.